This T cell receptor beta chain was identified during a study of cytomegalovirus exposure and HLA in healthy donors. Profiled with immunoSEQ multiplex PCR; TCRdb holds only in-frame clones, not every one. The sample lists 65,000 to 95,000 clones; over 85% were seen once. Points on this clone: Antigen specificity is unknown.

Study-level points and caveats: TCR sequences were mostly rare, though some public TCRs occurred in many donors.

The CDR3 runs to 11 residues. CDR1 and CDR2 from the germline V gene are ENHRY and SYGVKD. V dropped 4 bases and J dropped 3 bases, with 4 bases sitting between them. The material sequenced was PBMCs. This receptor was obtained from a woman in her 30s in good health and CMV-seronegative. V gene TRBV10-3 combines with J gene TRBJ2-7; D is undetermined. The CDR3 is CAISANYEQYF. In nucleotides, the CDR3 is TGTGCCATCAGTGCCAACTACGAGCAGTACTTC.